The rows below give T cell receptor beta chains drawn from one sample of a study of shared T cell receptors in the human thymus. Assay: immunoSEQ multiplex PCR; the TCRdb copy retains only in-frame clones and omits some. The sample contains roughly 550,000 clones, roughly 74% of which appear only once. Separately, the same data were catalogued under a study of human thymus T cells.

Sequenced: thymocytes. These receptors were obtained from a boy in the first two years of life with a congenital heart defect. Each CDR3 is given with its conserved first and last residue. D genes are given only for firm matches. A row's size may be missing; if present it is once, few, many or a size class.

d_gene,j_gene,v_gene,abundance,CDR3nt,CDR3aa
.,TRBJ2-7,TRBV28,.,TGTGCCAGCAGTTTCGGAGCTGCCTGGAACTACGAGCAGTACTTC,CASSFGAAWNYEQYF
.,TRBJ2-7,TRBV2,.,TGTGCCAGCAGTCCGCCGGACTTGTCGCGCTACGAGCAGTACTTC,CASSPPDLSRYEQYF
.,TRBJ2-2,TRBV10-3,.,TGTGCCATCAGTGACGACATTGGGAGCGGGGAGCTGTTTTTT,CAISDDIGSGELFF
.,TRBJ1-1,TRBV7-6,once,TGTGCCAGCAGCAAAGACAGGAACACTGAAGCTTTCTTT,CASSKDRNTEAFF
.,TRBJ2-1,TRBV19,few,TGTGCCAGTAGACCGAACAGGGTGAATGAGCAGTTCTTC,CASRPNRVNEQFF
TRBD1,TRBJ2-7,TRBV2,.,TGTGCCAGCAGGCCTACAGGGGGGCGGGGGTACTTC,CASRPTGGRGYF
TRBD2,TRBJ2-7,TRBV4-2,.,TGTGCCAGCAGCCAAGAACTAGCGGGACCCTCCTACGAGCAGTACTTC,CASSQELAGPSYEQYF
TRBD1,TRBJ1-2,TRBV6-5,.,TGTGCCAGCAGGCTCCGGGACAGGGCGGATGGCTACACCTTC,CASRLRDRADGYTF
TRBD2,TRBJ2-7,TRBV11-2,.,TGTGCCAGCAGCGCCGGACTAGCGGGGGACTACGAGCAGTACTTC,CASSAGLAGDYEQYF
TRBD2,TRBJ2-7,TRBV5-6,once,TGTGCCAGCAGCTTGGGGACTAGCGGGACCCGCTACGAGCAGTACTTC,CASSLGTSGTRYEQYF
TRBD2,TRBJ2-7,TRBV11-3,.,TGTGCCAGCAGCCCGGACCCGGGACTAGCGGGGTACTACGAGCAGTACTTC,CASSPDPGLAGYYEQYF
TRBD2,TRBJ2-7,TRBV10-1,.,TGCGCCAGCAGTGAGCTAAGGGACTACGGGTACGAGCAGTACTTC,CASSELRDYGYEQYF
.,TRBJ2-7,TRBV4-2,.,TGTGCCAGCAGCCATGATCTCCCGGGGAGCCCCTACGAGCAGTACTTC,CASSHDLPGSPYEQYF
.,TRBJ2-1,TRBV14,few,TGTGCCAGCAGCCAAGGGGATAGCGGCCCCTACAATGAGCAGTTCTTC,CASSQGDSGPYNEQFF
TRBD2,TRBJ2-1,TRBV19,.,TGTGCCAGTAGCCACGGGCGGGAGGGCCCCAATGAGCAGTTCTTC,CASSHGREGPNEQFF
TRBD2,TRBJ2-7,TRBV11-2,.,TGTGCCAGCAGCCTACTAGCGGGAGGGCCGTGCGAGCAGTACTTC,CASSLLAGGPCEQYF
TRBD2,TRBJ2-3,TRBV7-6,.,TGTGCCAGCAGCTACCAGCTGATAGCGGGAGCTCCAAACCTCAGGGCAGATACGCAGTATTTT,CASSYQLIAGAPNLRADTQYF
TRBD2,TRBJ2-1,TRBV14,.,TGTGCCAGCAGCCACCCAACGACTAGCGGGAATAGCTCCTACAATGAGCAGTTCTTC,CASSHPTTSGNSSYNEQFF
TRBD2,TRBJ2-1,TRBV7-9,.,TGTGCCAGCAGCCAGGGACTAGCGGGAGACAAAAATGAGCAGTTCTTC,CASSQGLAGDKNEQFF
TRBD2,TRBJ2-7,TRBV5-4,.,TGTGCCAGCAGTTCTCTCGGGGCTAGCGGGAGCGCAAGCTCCTACGAGCAGTACTTC,CASSSLGASGSASSYEQYF
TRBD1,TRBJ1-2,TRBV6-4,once,TGTGCCAGCAGTGAGGGGGTCCCGGGACAGAACGAAAACTATGGCTACACCTTC,CASSEGVPGQNENYGYTF
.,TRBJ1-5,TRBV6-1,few,TGTGCCAGCAGTGAAGAGAAGCCCCGACAGGAACCTAGCAATCAGCCCCAGCATTTT,CASSEEKPRQEPSNQPQHF
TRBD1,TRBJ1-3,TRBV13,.,TGTGCCAGCAGCTTGTCCTCGGAGGGGGCCACGGGCGCCACTGGAAACACCATATATTTT,CASSLSSEGATGATGNTIYF
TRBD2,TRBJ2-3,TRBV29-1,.,TGCAGCGTTCCCCGGACTAGCGGGACGAAAGCAGATACGCAGTATTTT,CSVPRTSGTKADTQYF
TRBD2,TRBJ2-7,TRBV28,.,TGTGCCAGCAGTACGGACGGACTAGCGGGAGGACCTAGCTCCTACGAGCAGTACTTC,CASSTDGLAGGPSSYEQYF
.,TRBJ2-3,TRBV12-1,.,TGTGCCAGCAGTGGACTAGCGGGAGGGAGCACAGATACGCAGTATTTT,CASSGLAGGSTDTQYF
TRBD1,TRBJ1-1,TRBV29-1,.,TGCAGCGTTACAGAGGACAGGGGGCGTAGGGGAACTGAAGCTTTCTTT,CSVTEDRGRRGTEAFF
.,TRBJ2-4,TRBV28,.,TGTGCCAGCATCCCTGTACAGGGTACCAAAAACATTCAGTACTTC,CASIPVQGTKNIQYF
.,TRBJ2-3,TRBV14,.,TGTGCCAGCAGCCAAGATGACGGGGGGCCGGGGGATACGCAGTATTTT,CASSQDDGGPGDTQYF
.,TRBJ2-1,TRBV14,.,TGTGCCAGCAGCCAAGCTTCTATTGCCCCCCCCTACAATGAGCAGTTCTTC,CASSQASIAPPYNEQFF
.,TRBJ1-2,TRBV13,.,TGTGCCAGCAGCTTAGCGGGGGGCTTTGGCTACACCTTC,CASSLAGGFGYTF
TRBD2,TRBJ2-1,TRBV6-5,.,TGTGCCAGCAGTTACTCGACTGGCGGGGGTACAAATGAGCAGTTCTTC,CASSYSTGGGTNEQFF
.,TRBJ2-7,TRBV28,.,TGTGCCAGCAGTTTCATCAGGCTCCCTATTTATGAGTCCTACGAGCAGTACTTC,CASSFIRLPIYESYEQYF
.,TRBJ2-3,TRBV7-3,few,TGTGCCAGCAGCTTAACCGGAGCCCGCGGACACACAGATACGCAGTATTTT,CASSLTGARGHTDTQYF
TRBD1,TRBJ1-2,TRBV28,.,TGTGCCACCAGGCCGGGACAGGGGTACACCTTC,CATRPGQGYTF